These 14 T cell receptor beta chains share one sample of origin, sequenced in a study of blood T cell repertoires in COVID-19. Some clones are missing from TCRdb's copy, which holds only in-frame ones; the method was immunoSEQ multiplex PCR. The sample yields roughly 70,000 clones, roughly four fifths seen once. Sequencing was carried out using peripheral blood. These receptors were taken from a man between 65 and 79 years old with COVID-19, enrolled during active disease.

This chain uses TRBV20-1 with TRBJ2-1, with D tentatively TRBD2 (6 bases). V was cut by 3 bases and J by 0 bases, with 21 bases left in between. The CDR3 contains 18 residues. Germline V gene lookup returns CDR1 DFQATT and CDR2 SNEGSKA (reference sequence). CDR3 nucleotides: TGCAGTGCTAGTCAGAGCGGGCGAGCGCTAAGCTCCTACAATGAGCAGTTCTTC. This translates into CSASQSGRALSSYNEQFF.

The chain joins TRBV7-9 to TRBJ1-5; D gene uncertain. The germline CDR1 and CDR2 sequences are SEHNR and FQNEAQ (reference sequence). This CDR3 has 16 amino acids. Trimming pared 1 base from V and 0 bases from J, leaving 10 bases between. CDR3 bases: TGTGCCAGCAGCTTAGGGCAAGGACTTAGCAATCAGCCCCAGCATTTT. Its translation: CASSLGQGLSNQPQHF.

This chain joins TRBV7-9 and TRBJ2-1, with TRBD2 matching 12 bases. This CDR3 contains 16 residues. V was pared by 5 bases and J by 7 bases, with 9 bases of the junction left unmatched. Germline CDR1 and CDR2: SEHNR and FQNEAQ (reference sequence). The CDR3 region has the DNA TGTGCCAGCAGCCCCCTAGGACTAGCGGGACTGAATGAGCAGTTCTTC. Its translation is CASSPLGLAGLNEQFF.

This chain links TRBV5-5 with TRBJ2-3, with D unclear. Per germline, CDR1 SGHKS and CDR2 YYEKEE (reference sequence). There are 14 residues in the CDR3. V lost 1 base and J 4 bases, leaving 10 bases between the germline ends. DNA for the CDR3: TGTGCCAGCAGCTTGTATGTTTCCGCAGATACGCAGTATTTT. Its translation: CASSLYVSADTQYF.

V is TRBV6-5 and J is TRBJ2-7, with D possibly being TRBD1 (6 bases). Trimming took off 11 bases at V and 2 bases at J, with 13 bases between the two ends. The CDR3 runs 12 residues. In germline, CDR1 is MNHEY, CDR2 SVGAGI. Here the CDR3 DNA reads TGTGCCTCCATGGGGGCTCCCTACGAGCAGTACTTC. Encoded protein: CASMGAPYEQYF.

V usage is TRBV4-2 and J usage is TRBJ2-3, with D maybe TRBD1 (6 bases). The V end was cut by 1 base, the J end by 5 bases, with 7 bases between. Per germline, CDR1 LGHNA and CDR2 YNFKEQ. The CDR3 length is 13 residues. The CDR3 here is CASSQGTEDTQYF. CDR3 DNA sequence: TGTGCCAGCAGCCAAGGGACAGAAGATACGCAGTATTTT.

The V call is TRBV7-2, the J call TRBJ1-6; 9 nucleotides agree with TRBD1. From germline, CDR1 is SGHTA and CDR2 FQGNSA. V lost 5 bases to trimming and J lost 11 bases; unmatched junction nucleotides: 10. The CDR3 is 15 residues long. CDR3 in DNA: TGTGCCAGCAGCCTTCAGACAGGGGGTTTACCACCCCTCCACTTT. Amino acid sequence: CASSLQTGGLPPLHF.

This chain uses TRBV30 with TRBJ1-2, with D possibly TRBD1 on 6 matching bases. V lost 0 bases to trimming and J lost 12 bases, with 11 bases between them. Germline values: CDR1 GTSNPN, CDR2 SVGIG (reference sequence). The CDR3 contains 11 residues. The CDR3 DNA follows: TGTGCCTGGAGTGTACAAGGGGGACACACCTTC. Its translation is CAWSVQGGHTF.

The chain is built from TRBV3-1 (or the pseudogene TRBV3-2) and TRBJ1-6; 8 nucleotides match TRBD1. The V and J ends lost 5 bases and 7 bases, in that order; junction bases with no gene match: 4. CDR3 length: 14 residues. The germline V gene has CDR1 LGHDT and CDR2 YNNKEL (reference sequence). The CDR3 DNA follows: TGTGCCAGCAGCTCTACAGGGGGAAATTCACCCCTCCACTTT. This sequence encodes CASSSTGGNSPLHF.

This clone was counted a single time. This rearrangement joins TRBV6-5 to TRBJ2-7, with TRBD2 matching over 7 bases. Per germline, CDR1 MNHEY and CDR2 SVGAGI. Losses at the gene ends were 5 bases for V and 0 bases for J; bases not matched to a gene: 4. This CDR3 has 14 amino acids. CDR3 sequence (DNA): TGTGCCAGCAGTACGACGGGAGGCTCCTACGAGCAGTACTTC. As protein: CASSTTGGSYEQYF.

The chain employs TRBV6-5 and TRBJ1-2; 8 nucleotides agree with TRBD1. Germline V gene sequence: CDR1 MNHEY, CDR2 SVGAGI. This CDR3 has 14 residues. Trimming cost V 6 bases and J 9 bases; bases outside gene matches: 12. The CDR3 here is CASSRGTGPSSYTF. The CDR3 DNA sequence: TGTGCCAGCAGCCGCGGGACAGGCCCCTCAAGCTACACCTTC.

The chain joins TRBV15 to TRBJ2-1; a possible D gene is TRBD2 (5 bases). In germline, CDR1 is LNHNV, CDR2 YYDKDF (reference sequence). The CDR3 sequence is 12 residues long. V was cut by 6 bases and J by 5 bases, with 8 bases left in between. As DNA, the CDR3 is TGTGCCACCAGGGGAGACAACAATGAGCAGTTCTTC. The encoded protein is CATRGDNNEQFF.

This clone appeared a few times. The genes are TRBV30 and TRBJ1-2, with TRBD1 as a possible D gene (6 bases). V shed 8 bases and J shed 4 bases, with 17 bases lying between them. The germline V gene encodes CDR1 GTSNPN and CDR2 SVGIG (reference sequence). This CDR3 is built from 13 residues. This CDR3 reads CAGIHGRGYGYTF. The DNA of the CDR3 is TGTGCCGGGATACATGGCAGGGGCTATGGCTACACCTTC. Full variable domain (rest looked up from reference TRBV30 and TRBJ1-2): SQTIHQWPATLVQPVGSPLSLECTVEGTSNPNLYWYRQAAGRGLQLLFYSVGIGQISSEVPQNLSASRPQDRQFILSSKKLLLSDSGFYLCAGIHGRGYGYTFGSGTRLTVV.

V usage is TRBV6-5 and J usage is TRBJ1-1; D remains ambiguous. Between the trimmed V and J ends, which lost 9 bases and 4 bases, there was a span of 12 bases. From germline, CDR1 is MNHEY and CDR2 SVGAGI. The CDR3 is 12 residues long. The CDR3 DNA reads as TGTGCCAGTCGGAGGCACGGCACTGAAGCTTTCTTT. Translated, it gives CASRRHGTEAFF.